A single T cell receptor beta chain is shown here with its context. Germline V gene sequence: CDR1 MNHEY, CDR2 SMNVEV (reference sequence). V shed 1 base and J shed 2 bases, with 12 bases lying between them. The CDR3 totals 15 residues. Only in-frame clones appear in the TCRdb table, and some are missing; sequencing was by immunoSEQ multiplex PCR. The sample lists approximately 280,000 clones; 88% were seen once. This entry comes from a study of blood T cell repertoires in COVID-19. Study information: Nucleic acid was either cDNA or gDNA, and it came from T cells, B-cell-depleted T cells, or PBMCs.

V usage is TRBV27 and J usage is TRBJ2-7; D gene uncertain. The specimen sequenced was peripheral blood. The receptor was isolated from a man between 18 and 29 years old with active or convalescent COVID-19. CDR3 in DNA: TGTGCCAGCAGTTTATTAGATCTGCGAACCTACGAGCAGTACTTC. Protein sequence: CASSLLDLRTYEQYF.